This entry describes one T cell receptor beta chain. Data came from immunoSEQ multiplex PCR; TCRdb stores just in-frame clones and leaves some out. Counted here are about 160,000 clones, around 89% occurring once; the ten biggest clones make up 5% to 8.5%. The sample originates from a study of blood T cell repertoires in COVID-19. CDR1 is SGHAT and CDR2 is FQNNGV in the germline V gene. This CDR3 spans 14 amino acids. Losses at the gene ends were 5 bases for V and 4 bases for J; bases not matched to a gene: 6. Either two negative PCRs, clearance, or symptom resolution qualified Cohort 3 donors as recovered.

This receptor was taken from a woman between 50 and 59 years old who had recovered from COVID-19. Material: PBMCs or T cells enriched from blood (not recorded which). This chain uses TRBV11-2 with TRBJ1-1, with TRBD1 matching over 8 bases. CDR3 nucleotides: TGTGCCAGCAGCCGTAACAGGGGGGGCACTGAAGCTTTCTTT. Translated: CASSRNRGGTEAFF.